The 18 T cell receptor beta chains listed next were all sequenced from one sample in a study of human T cells and chemical hapten exposure. TCRdb recomputed calls from the 5' RACE reads with MiXCR, one row per CDR3 protein. Among 150,000 or so distinct CDR3 sequences listed, about 4.3% were seen once. Extraction yielded total RNA from whole blood (unfractionated). Receptors were obtained from a female donor in good health.

This clonotype was detected many times. The chain links TRBV6-6 to TRBJ2-7, with TRBD1 as a possible D gene (5 bases). With 5 bases removed from V and 4 bases from J, the gap between germline ends came to 15 bases. This CDR3 contains 14 residues. Germline CDR1 reads MNHNY; CDR2 reads SVGAGI (reference sequence). CDR3: CASSLRAIGYEQYF. The CDR3 coding sequence is TGTGCCAGCAGTCTCAGGGCCATCGGGTACGAGCAGTACTTC.

This clonotype was seen at least ten times. The J gene is TRBJ2-5, the V gene TRBV6-5; perhaps TRBD2 as D (6 bases). Germline V lookup: CDR1 MNHEY, CDR2 SVGAGI. V shed 7 bases and J shed 4 bases, with 13 bases lying between them. The CDR3 is made up of 13 amino acids. The CDR3 loop is CASTKPGLETQYF. DNA of the CDR3: TGTGCCAGCACCAAACCGGGACTAGAGACCCAGTACTTC.

This clonotype was counted ten times or more. V gene TRBV7-8 combines with J gene TRBJ2-3; TRBD2 aligns across 9 bases. The germline V gene encodes CDR1 SGHVS and CDR2 FQNEAQ. The CDR3 length is 16 residues. The trim removed 3 bases at V and 1 base at J, leaving 5 bases unmatched. The CDR3 nucleotides are TGTGCCAGCAGCTTTGGGGCGGGGGGGCGCACAGATACGCAGTATTTT. Residues: CASSFGAGGRTDTQYF.

CDR3 sequence: CASSPGGSRTTDTQYF. CDR3 nucleotide sequence: TGTGCCAGCAGCCCGGGGGGCTCTCGAACCACAGATACGCAGTATTTT. The chain joins TRBV5-4 to TRBJ2-3; TRBD2 is a possible D gene (7 bases). Per the germline V gene, CDR1 is SGHNT and CDR2 is YYREEE (reference sequence). Trimming pared 4 bases from V and 2 bases from J, leaving 17 bases between. The CDR3 runs 16 residues.

At least ten counts were recorded for this clonotype. The genes are TRBV27 and TRBJ1-4; D remains ambiguous. CDR1 MNHEY and CDR2 SMNVEV come from the germline V gene (reference sequence). The CDR3 extends over 13 amino acids. V gave up 5 bases and J gave up 4 bases, with 8 bases separating them. DNA for the CDR3: TGTGCCAGCAGTCCTACAGTTAATGAAAAACTGTTTTTT. This gives the protein CASSPTVNEKLFF.

This clonotype was picked up many times. The J gene is TRBJ2-2, the V gene TRBV14; 8 nucleotides line up with TRBD1. The germline V gene has CDR1 SGHDN and CDR2 FVKESK. Trimming removed 8 bases from V and 1 base from J; junction bases left unmatched: 6. This CDR3 comprises 15 residues. The CDR3 DNA is TGTGCCAGCCGACAGGGGTCGCGGAACACCGGGGAGCTGTTTTTT. Its translation is CASRQGSRNTGELFF. Full variable domain (outside the CDR3, taken from reference TRBV14 and TRBJ2-2): EAGVTQFPSHSVIEKGQTVTLRCDPISGHDNLYWYRRVMGKEIKFLLHFVKESKQDESGMPNNRFLAERTGGTYSTLKVQPAELEDSGVYFCASRQGSRNTGELFFGEGSRLTVL.

The J gene is TRBJ2-1, the V gene TRBV7-2; tentatively, D is TRBD1 or TRBD2 (5 bases each). The CDR3 is 15 residues long. Trimming took off 1 base at V and 7 bases at J, with 14 bases between the two ends. Germline V CDR1 and CDR2: SGHTA, FQGNSA. In DNA form, the CDR3 reads TGTGCCAGCAGCTTAGAGCACGGATGGGGGAATGAGCAGTTCTTC. This gives the protein CASSLEHGWGNEQFF. The full variable domain, rest sourced from reference TRBV7-2 and TRBJ2-1, is GAGVSQSPSNKVTEKGKDVELRCDPISGHTALYWYRQSLGQGLEFLIYFQGNSAPDKSGLPSDRFSAERTGGSVSTLTIQRTQQEDSAVYLCASSLEHGWGNEQFFGPGTRLTVL.

Ten or more counts support this clonotype. V gene TRBV18 combines with J gene TRBJ2-7; weak D call: TRBD1 (5 bases). The CDR3 is 14 residues long. The ends were cut back, 6 bases at V and 0 bases at J, with 12 bases in the middle. Germline lookup yields CDR1 KGHSH and CDR2 LQKENI. The CDR3 nucleotides read TGTGCCAGCTCCGCGACAGAACTCTCCTACGAGCAGTACTTC. Amino acid sequence: CASSATELSYEQYF.

This clonotype was found many times. The chain links TRBV3-1 to TRBJ2-5; either TRBD1 or TRBD2 may supply D (5 bases each). Per germline, CDR1 LGHDT and CDR2 YNNKEL (reference sequence). The CDR3 runs 13 residues. Trimming cost V 0 bases and J 5 bases, with 7 bases left between them. The CDR3 here is CASSQDRGETQYF. CDR3 nucleotides: TGTGCCAGCAGCCAAGACCGGGGCGAGACCCAGTACTTC.

Turning to this clonotype: A read error is possible here, since a much larger clone lies one base away. The chain employs TRBV2 and TRBJ1-6, with D possibly TRBD1 on 6 matching bases. The CDR3 contains 14 residues. Germline CDR1 and CDR2: SNHLY and FYNNEI. The CDR3 here is CASSFQGSNSHLHF. CDR3 DNA: TGTGCCAGCAGTTTTCAGGGGTCAAATTCACACCTCCACTTT.

This clonotype was detected only a few times. A read error may explain this, as a much larger clone is one base away. The chain links TRBV5-1 to TRBJ2-1; no clear D. CDR1 and CDR2 from the germline V gene are SGHRS and YFSETQ. The CDR3 is 13 amino acids. V gave up 7 bases and J gave up 4 bases, with 12 bases separating them. CDR3 sequence: CASACSGYNEQFF. For the CDR3, the DNA is TGCGCCAGCGCATGCTCCGGTTACAATGAGCAGTTCTTC.

This clonotype came up a few times. The CDR3 loop reads CASSEWPLSNQPQHF. The DNA for the CDR3 is TGTGCCAGCAGTGAATGGCCCCTTAGTAATCAGCCCCAGCATTTT. The rearrangement joins TRBV2 to TRBJ1-5, with D unclear. Trimming took off 2 bases at V and 4 bases at J, with 12 bases between the two ends. Looked up from germline, CDR1 is SNHLY and CDR2 is FYNNEI. This CDR3 is 15 amino acids long. Full variable domain (outside the CDR3, taken from reference TRBV2 and TRBJ1-5): EPEVTQTPSHQVTQMGQEVILRCVPISNHLYFYWYRQILGQKVEFLVSFYNNEISEKSEIFDDQFSVERPDGSNFTLKIRSTKLEDSAMYFCASSEWPLSNQPQHFGDGTRLSIL.

This clonotype has a handful of counts. The chain has TRBV18 and TRBJ2-6; perhaps TRBD2 as D (6 bases). This CDR3 contains 19 residues. Germline values: CDR1 KGHSH, CDR2 LQKENI. V lost 6 bases and J lost 0, with 21 bases in between. CDR3 amino acids: CASSQLLRGKRSGANVLTF. CDR3 bases: TGTGCCAGCTCCCAGCTGCTACGCGGGAAGCGCTCTGGGGCCAACGTCCTGACTTTC.

Notes on this clonotype: A much larger clone sits a single nucleotide away, making a read error possible. The chain combines TRBV6-5 with TRBJ1-1; a weak D match, TRBD1 (5 bases). V lost 5 bases to trimming and J lost 0 bases, with 19 bases between them. The CDR3 totals 17 residues. Germline assignment: CDR1 MNHEY and CDR2 SVGAGI. CDR3 sequence (DNA): TGTGCCAGCAGTCGGGGGGGTCTGGGTCGTTTGAACACTGAAGCTTTCTTT. Protein sequence: CASSRGGLGRLNTEAFF.

This clonotype was picked up a small number of times. The V gene is TRBV20-1, the J gene TRBJ2-3; the match to TRBD2 covers 9 bases. The CDR3 sequence is 15 residues long. Germline-derived CDR1 and CDR2 are DFQATT and SNEGSKA (reference sequence). With V trimmed by 3 bases and J by 1 base, 5 bases remained unmatched. The CDR3 DNA is TGCAGTGCTAGGGGATTAGCGGGGGGCACAGATACGCAGTATTTT. Translating it yields CSARGLAGGTDTQYF.

At least ten counts were recorded for this clonotype. This chain joins TRBV29-1 and TRBJ1-5; D is perhaps TRBD1 (5 bases). The CDR3 consists of 13 residues. Trimming took off 6 bases at V and 1 base at J, with 10 bases between the two ends. From germline, CDR1 is SQVTM and CDR2 ANQGSEA. The CDR3 reads CSVIGDSNQPQHF. CDR3 DNA sequence: TGCAGCGTCATTGGGGACAGCAATCAGCCCCAGCATTTT.

This clonotype occurred many times. The chain joins TRBV12-3 or TRBV12-4 to TRBJ1-5; D is ambiguous. The CDR3 spans 12 residues. Trimming pared 4 bases from V and 11 bases from J, leaving 12 bases between. CDR3 protein: CASSSLSGAQHF. The CDR3 bases are TGTGCCAGCAGTTCACTATCGGGAGCCCAGCATTTT.

The sample holds many counts of this clonotype. This chain connects TRBV20-1 to TRBJ2-3; the D gene is possibly TRBD2 (7 bases). Per the germline V gene, CDR1 is DFQATT and CDR2 is SNEGSKA (reference sequence). The length of the CDR3 is 13 residues. The germline V and J ends were trimmed by 8 bases and 0 bases, with 12 bases remaining between them. The CDR3 nucleotides are TGCAGTCTGCGGGGGCTGAGCACAGATACGCAGTATTTT. Translated: CSLRGLSTDTQYF.